The TCR beta chain described here comes from a study of blood T cell repertoires in COVID-19. Study information: Acute-phase and convalescent COVID-19 samples originated in the United States, Italy and Spain. Sources were T cells, B-cell-depleted T cells, or PBMCs; the material itself was cDNA or gDNA.

Assay used: immunoSEQ multiplex PCR; TCRdb lists only in-frame clones, some missing. Among 200,000 to 300,000 clones listed, 85% to 90% were seen once. J was trimmed by 2 bases and V by 4 bases; bases with no gene match: 4. The germline gives CDR1 SGHRS, CDR2 YFSETQ. This CDR3 has 14 residues. This chain uses TRBV5-1 with TRBJ2-5; 8 nucleotides line up with TRBD2. This receptor was obtained from a woman aged 55-69 years with COVID-19, enrolled during active disease. The specimen sequenced was peripheral blood. CDR3 coding DNA: TGCGCCAGCAGCACCCGGGGGGGGCAAGAGACCCAGTACTTC. Amino acids: CASSTRGGQETQYF.